Below, 12 T cell receptor beta chains from the same sample are listed, as sequenced in a study of memory CD4+ T cells and cytomegalovirus serostatus. Measured with immunoSEQ multiplex PCR; TCRdb has only the in-frame clones, and not every one. The table includes tens of thousands of clones, about 78% detected once. The sort gate was single viable CD3+CD4+CD8-CD45RO+ cells for memory CD4+ T cells. The sequencing sample was made of memory CD4+ T cells from blood. The receptors come from an adult in good health and CMV-seronegative.

V usage is TRBV5-1 and J usage is TRBJ2-3, with TRBD2 as a possible D gene (7 bases). Deletions cut 5 bases from V and 4 bases from J, with 14 bases between. The CDR3 has 14 residues. Germline V gives CDR1 SGHRS, CDR2 YFSETQ. DNA of the CDR3: TGCGCCAGCAGAGGGGGGGCCCAAGCAGATACGCAGTATTTT. It yields the protein CASRGGAQADTQYF.

This clone occurred a few times. The chain carries TRBV10-3 and TRBJ1-2, with 7 positions matching TRBD1. CDR1 and CDR2 (germline): ENHRY, SYGVKD. CDR3 length: 12 residues. V lost 2 bases to trimming and J lost 8 bases; unmatched junction nucleotides: 2. DNA for the CDR3: TGTGCCATCAGTGAGCAGGGGGTCGGCTACACCTTC. It translates to CAISEQGVGYTF.

The chain combines TRBV7-3 with TRBJ1-2; D may be TRBD1 (5 bases). Between the trimmed V and J ends, which lost 0 bases and 6 bases, there was a span of 5 bases. The germline V gene has CDR1 SGHTA and CDR2 FQGTGA. The CDR3 extends over 12 amino acids. The CDR3 DNA reads as TGTGCCAGCAGCTTAACGGGGGATGGCTACACCTTC. It encodes CASSLTGDGYTF.

This sequence joins TRBV2 and TRBJ2-1, with 10 bases aligning to TRBD2. Losses at the gene ends were 8 bases for V and 1 base for J; bases not matched to a gene: 8. The CDR3 runs to 16 residues. Per germline, CDR1 SNHLY and CDR2 FYNNEI. The CDR3 sequence is CASGGLAGASYNEQFF. CDR3 in DNA: TGTGCCAGCGGGGGTCTAGCGGGGGCTTCCTACAATGAGCAGTTCTTC.

The rearrangement uses TRBV11-1 and TRBJ2-5; D might be TRBD1 (7 bases). CDR3 length: 16 amino acids. V was trimmed by 5 bases and J by 3 bases, leaving 19 bases between them. Germline V lookup: CDR1 SGHAT, CDR2 FQDESV (reference sequence). This chain's CDR3 is CASSHRGGLGEETQYF. CDR3 coding DNA: TGTGCCAGCAGCCACAGGGGAGGCTTAGGCGAAGAGACCCAGTACTTC.

This sequence joins TRBV5-6 and TRBJ1-6; no clear D. The germline V gene has CDR1 SGHDT and CDR2 YYEEEE. The CDR3 has 15 amino acids. The V end lost 2 bases, the J end lost 4 bases, and 10 bases lay between the germline ends. CDR3 region: CASSLLQRYNSPLHF. The DNA of the CDR3 is TGTGCCAGCAGCTTATTACAGCGATATAATTCACCCCTCCACTTT.

The rearrangement uses TRBV5-4 and TRBJ1-5; a weak D match, TRBD1 (5 bases). V lost 0 bases to trimming and J lost 7 bases, with 11 bases between them. Germline-derived CDR1 and CDR2 are SGHNT and YYREEE (reference sequence). The CDR3 runs to 14 residues. CDR3 DNA: TGTGCCAGCAGCTTGGACGGGGGGGAGCAGCCCCAGCATTTT. It translates to CASSLDGGEQPQHF.

This clone was counted a few times. The rearrangement links TRBV7-9 to TRBJ1-1; 10 positions agree with TRBD1. CDR3 length: 17 amino acids. The V segment lost 6 bases and the J segment 2 bases; nucleotides outside the gene matches: 12. CDR1 is SEHNR and CDR2 is FQNEAQ in the germline V gene (reference sequence). CDR3 region: CASRPKGQGSDNTEAFF. DNA of the CDR3: TGTGCCAGCAGGCCAAAGGGACAGGGGTCTGATAACACTGAAGCTTTCTTT.

V usage is TRBV2 and J usage is TRBJ1-2; 7 bases line up with TRBD1. The V segment lost 3 bases and the J segment 7 bases; nucleotides outside the gene matches: 5. This CDR3 has 13 residues. Germline CDR1 SNHLY, CDR2 FYNNEI. In nucleotides, the CDR3 is TGTGCCAGCAGTGAGCAGGGGGACGGTGGCTACACCTTC. Its protein is CASSEQGDGGYTF.

By frequency in the sample, this clone is medium-sized. The chain links TRBV29-1 to TRBJ2-3; no definite D call. This CDR3 region has 12 residues. Germline lookup yields CDR1 SQVTM and CDR2 ANQGSEA. Trimming shortened V by 3 bases and J by 2 bases, and 6 bases separated the two germline ends. The CDR3 sequence is CSVDPFTDTQYF. CDR3 nucleotides: TGCAGCGTTGACCCTTTCACAGATACGCAGTATTTT.

V is TRBV9 and J is TRBJ1-2; D might be TRBD1 (5 bases). Germline CDR1 SGDLS, CDR2 YYNGEE. Trimming cost V 1 base and J 8 bases, with 9 bases left between them. The CDR3 runs 12 residues. This CDR3 reads CASSVNRNGYTF. CDR3 in DNA: TGTGCCAGCAGCGTAAACAGGAACGGCTACACCTTC.

This clone was seen a single time. The rearrangement uses TRBV25-1 and TRBJ1-3; D ambiguous. V was shortened by 0 bases and J by 0 bases, with 12 bases between the two germline ends. The CDR3 loop spans 17 amino acids. CDR1 MGHDK and CDR2 SYGVNS come from the germline V gene. CDR3 loop: CASSEYLAGSSGNTIYF. The CDR3, as DNA: TGTGCCAGCAGTGAATATCTAGCGGGGAGCTCTGGAAACACCATATATTTT.